This entry lists 16 T cell receptor beta chains sequenced from one sample in a study of Ad26.COV2.S vaccination and SARS-CoV-2 variants. Treatment described: roughly 18 received Ad26.COV2.S at low or high dose, single or two shots; about 5 received placebo; per-sample allocation not given. After the first vaccine or placebo injection, samples were drawn on day 63. Libraries were prepared by immunoSEQ multiplex PCR; TCRdb keeps only in-frame clonotypes and omits some of them. This sample has 350,000 to 400,000 clones; 89% occur once, and the top ten carry approximately 1.9%. The specimen was peripheral blood, collected in a trial of Ad26.COV2.S vaccine versus placebo. Source of these receptors: a person between 18 and 59 years old who received the Ad26.COV2.S COVID-19 vaccine or a placebo.

The J gene is TRBJ1-1, the V gene TRBV9; the D gene is possibly TRBD1 (5 bases). Germline V gives CDR1 SGDLS, CDR2 YYNGEE. Trimming took 3 bases from V and 9 from J, leaving 15 bases between them. The CDR3 totals 13 residues. The CDR3 DNA sequence: TGTGCCAGCAGCGCCCGCGGGGAGGGGAAAGCTTTCTTT. Translated: CASSARGEGKAFF.

The V call is TRBV28, the J call TRBJ2-7; 7 nucleotides agree with TRBD1. From germline, CDR1 is MDHEN and CDR2 SYDVKM. Trimming took 3 bases from V and 3 from J; bases not matched to a gene: 8. This CDR3 is built from 15 residues. CDR3 sequence: CASSFGPGGFYEQYF. Written as DNA, the CDR3 is TGTGCCAGCAGTTTTGGGCCAGGGGGTTTCTACGAGCAGTACTTC.

The rearrangement joins TRBV27 to TRBJ2-1; tentative D call: TRBD2 (8 bases). CDR1 is MNHEY, CDR2 SMNVEV, per germline (reference sequence). The CDR3 is 15 residues long. V was trimmed by 10 bases and J by 3 bases, leaving 19 bases between them. CDR3: CATSREGALYNEQFF. The CDR3 bases are TGTGCCACCTCCCGGGAGGGGGCACTCTACAATGAGCAGTTCTTC.

This sequence joins TRBV24-1 and TRBJ2-2; possibly TRBD1 for D (6 bases). Germline CDR1 reads KGHDR; CDR2 reads SFDVKD. The germline V and J ends were trimmed by 2 bases and 2 bases, with 14 bases remaining between them. This CDR3 has 17 residues. The CDR3 coding sequence is TGTGCCACCAGTGATTGGGTCCAGGGGACAAACACCGGGGAGCTGTTTTTT. This encodes CATSDWVQGTNTGELFF.

This chain uses TRBV3-1 (or the pseudogene TRBV3-2) with TRBJ2-2, with a possible D match to TRBD2 (7 bases). The CDR3 is 16 residues long. Germline CDR1 is LGHDT and CDR2 is YNNKEL (reference sequence). Trimming shortened V by 3 bases and J by 13 bases, and 24 bases separated the two germline ends. The CDR3 DNA reads as TGTGCCAGCAGCCACCGAGACAGGCCTATAGCGGGTGGGCTGTTTTTT. This gives the protein CASSHRDRPIAGGLFF.

The V and J genes are TRBV19 and TRBJ2-7, with D possibly matching TRBD2 (6 bases). V was clipped by 0 bases and J by 1 base, with 10 bases between them. In germline, CDR1 is LNHDA, CDR2 SQIVND (reference sequence). The CDR3 runs 15 residues. CDR3 nucleotides: TGTGCCAGTAGTATAGAAGCGGGTCAGTCCTACGAGCAGTACTTC. Protein product: CASSIEAGQSYEQYF.

V and J are TRBV24-1 and TRBJ1-2; D might be TRBD1 (5 bases). The CDR3 totals 13 residues. V lost 1 base, J lost 6 bases, and 8 bases lay in between. The germline V gene has CDR1 KGHDR and CDR2 SFDVKD. CDR3 in DNA: TGTGCCACCAGTGATTTCTCAGGGAATGGCTACACCTTC. Protein: CATSDFSGNGYTF.

A single count supports this clone. This rearrangement joins TRBV5-1 to TRBJ2-1; D gene unclear. V lost 2 bases and J lost 0, with 6 bases in between. Germline-derived CDR1 and CDR2 are SGHRS and YFSETQ. The CDR3 consists of 14 residues. In nucleotides, the CDR3 is TGCGCCAGCAGCTTAGGTCTCTCCTACAATGAGCAGTTCTTC. It translates to CASSLGLSYNEQFF.

This sequence joins TRBV7-8 and TRBJ2-1, with 7 bases aligning to TRBD2. V was pared by 3 bases and J by 0 bases, with 2 bases of the junction left unmatched. Germline values: CDR1 SGHVS, CDR2 FQNEAQ. This CDR3 comprises 15 residues. CDR3 amino acids: CASSFSGSSYNEQFF. CDR3 DNA sequence: TGTGCCAGCAGCTTTAGCGGGTCCTCCTACAATGAGCAGTTCTTC.

V is TRBV9 and J is TRBJ2-1; D is unclear. CDR1 is SGDLS, CDR2 YYNGEE, per germline. The CDR3 contains 15 residues. Trimming pared 4 bases from V and 0 bases from J, leaving 11 bases between. This chain's CDR3 is CASSPEISSYNEQFF. The CDR3, as DNA: TGTGCCAGCAGCCCAGAGATAAGCTCCTACAATGAGCAGTTCTTC.

This chain joins TRBV30 and TRBJ2-1, with D perhaps matching TRBD2 (5 bases). Germline V gene lookup returns CDR1 GTSNPN and CDR2 SVGIG (reference sequence). This CDR3 region has 14 residues. The germline V and J ends were trimmed by 2 bases and 6 bases, with 14 bases remaining between them. The CDR3: CAWSRGGLFNEQFF. The CDR3, as DNA: TGTGCCTGGAGTCGCGGTGGACTCTTCAATGAGCAGTTCTTC.

The rearrangement links TRBV15 to TRBJ1-2; 10 nucleotides line up with TRBD1. Losses at the gene ends were 4 bases for V and 6 bases for J; bases not matched to a gene: 2. Germline CDR1 is LNHNV and CDR2 is YYDKDF (reference sequence). This CDR3 is built from 13 residues. CDR3 coding DNA: TGTGCCACCAGCACGGGGACAGGGGATGGCTACACCTTC. Translating gives CATSTGTGDGYTF.

The gene calls are TRBV7-3 and TRBJ2-2; 7 bases map to TRBD1. Trimming removed 3 bases from V and 2 bases from J; junction bases left unmatched: 6. Germline V gene sequence: CDR1 SGHTA, CDR2 FQGTGA. There are 16 residues in the CDR3. In DNA, the CDR3 is TGTGCCAGCAGCTTCCCCGGGACAGCTAACACCGGGGAGCTGTTTTTT. Translating it yields CASSFPGTANTGELFF.

The chain uses TRBV19 and TRBJ1-2; D call uncertain. Trimming pared 7 bases from V and 5 bases from J, leaving 20 bases between. The CDR3 length is 15 residues. Germline V gives CDR1 LNHDA, CDR2 SQIVND (reference sequence). CDR3 loop: CASTQLNAGFYGYTF. DNA of the CDR3: TGTGCCAGTACCCAGCTTAATGCGGGTTTTTATGGCTACACCTTC.

The chain combines TRBV10-1 with TRBJ2-5; D remains unclear. The CDR3 is 16 amino acids. CDR1 is WNHNN, CDR2 SYGVQD, per germline (reference sequence). Trimming cost V 7 bases and J 8 bases, with 26 bases left between them. For the CDR3, the DNA is TGCGCCAGCACCGAAAAGGGCCGGCGGAGACTTCACACCCAGTACTTC. Translation gives CASTEKGRRRLHTQYF.

The chain links TRBV6-2 or TRBV6-3 to TRBJ2-1; 12 bases map to TRBD2. With 2 bases clipped from V and 8 bases from J, the junction kept 10 bases outside the gene matches. The CDR3 covers 17 residues. The V gene's germline CDR1 is MNHEY and CDR2 SVGEGT. CDR3 amino acids: CASSYVVTSGSGDEQFF. The CDR3 region has the DNA TGTGCCAGCAGTTACGTTGTGACTAGCGGGAGTGGCGATGAGCAGTTCTTC.